The T cell receptor (beta chain) under discussion was sequenced for a study of blood T cells in healthy people across ages. The second PCR ran roughly 6 to 11 cycles with a sample-barcoded 5' primer and J-beta primers. TCRdb itself ran the 5' RACE reads through MiXCR, one entry per CDR3 protein. This table holds over 700,000 distinct CDR3 sequences, 25% found once. Germline V gene lookup returns CDR1 SEHNR and CDR2 FQNEAQ (reference sequence). The CDR3 is 15 amino acids. In addition, the sample was reused for a study of T cells of mothers and their children.

The chain employs TRBV7-9 and TRBJ2-5; 13 bases line up with TRBD2. The J call may be mistaken, given a closer DNA end match to TRBJ2-7. This TCR came from a boy aged 5-17 years in good health. The source material was blood. CDR3 sequence (DNA): TGTGCCAGCAGCCACGGGACTAGCGGGGAATACGAGCAGTACTTC. This encodes CASSHGTSGEYEQYF.